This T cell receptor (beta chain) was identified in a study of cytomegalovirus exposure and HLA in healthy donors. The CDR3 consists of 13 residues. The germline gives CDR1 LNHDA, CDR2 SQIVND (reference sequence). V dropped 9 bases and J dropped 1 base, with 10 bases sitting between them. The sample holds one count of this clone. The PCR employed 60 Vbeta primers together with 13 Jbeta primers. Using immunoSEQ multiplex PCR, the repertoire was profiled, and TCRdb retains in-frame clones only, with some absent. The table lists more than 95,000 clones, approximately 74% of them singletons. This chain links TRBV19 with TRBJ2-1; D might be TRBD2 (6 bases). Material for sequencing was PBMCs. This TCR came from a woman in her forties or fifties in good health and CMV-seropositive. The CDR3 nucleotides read TGTGCCAGCGGGAGTTGGTCCTACAATGAGCAGTTCTTC. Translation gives CASGSWSYNEQFF.